The rows below give T cell receptor beta chains drawn from one sample of a study of cytomegalovirus exposure and HLA in healthy donors. The data were produced by immunoSEQ multiplex PCR, yet TCRdb's version contains in-frame clones alone and is incomplete. The table shows fewer than 95,000 clones, with around 72% occurring only once. Specimen: PBMCs. The receptor source for this set is a woman between 35 and 50 years old in good health and CMV-seropositive. The CDR3 runs from the conserved cysteine through the conserved F or W. Each record gives: V gene, J gene, clone size, D gene, CDR3 DNA, CDR3 protein. The D gene is left open where the match is weak. Some rows have no size entry. The others give once, few or many, or a class for an expanded clone.

V gene: TRBV15; J gene: TRBJ2-1; clone size: NA; D gene: TRBD1; CDR3 DNA: TGTGCCACCAGCTTGAGAACCGGGACAGGGGTCGGTGAGCAGTTCTTC; CDR3 protein: CATSLRTGTGVGEQFF
V gene: TRBV5-4; J gene: TRBJ2-7; clone size: NA; D gene: NA; CDR3 DNA: TGTGCCAGCAGCTTGGGTGGGCCCGAGCAGTACTTC; CDR3 protein: CASSLGGPEQYF
V gene: TRBV29-1; J gene: TRBJ1-1; clone size: once; D gene: NA; CDR3 DNA: TGCAGCGTTCTTGGGAGCAGCGAAGCTTTCTTT; CDR3 protein: CSVLGSSEAFF
V gene: TRBV6-1; J gene: TRBJ1-1; clone size: NA; D gene: TRBD1; CDR3 DNA: TGTGCCAGCAGCCGTGGACAGGGGGACACTGAAGCTTTCTTT; CDR3 protein: CASSRGQGDTEAFF
V gene: TRBV9; J gene: TRBJ1-1; clone size: NA; D gene: TRBD1; CDR3 DNA: TGTGCGAGCAGCTGTATAGGACAGGGGGCCATAATGAACACTGAAGCTTTCTTT; CDR3 protein: CASSCIGQGAIMNTEAFF
V gene: TRBV28; J gene: TRBJ1-4; clone size: NA; D gene: NA; CDR3 DNA: TGTGCCAGCAGTTTAATTGCAGGGGTTTTTGAAAAACTGTTTTTT; CDR3 protein: CASSLIAGVFEKLFF
V gene: TRBV30; J gene: TRBJ1-5; clone size: once; D gene: NA; CDR3 DNA: TGTGCCTGGAGTACAGGATATAGCAATCAGCCCCAGCATTTT; CDR3 protein: CAWSTGYSNQPQHF
V gene: TRBV7-2; J gene: TRBJ1-1; clone size: NA; D gene: TRBD1; CDR3 DNA: TGTGCCAGCAGCGTGGACAGGGGAGGAGGGACTGAAGCTTTCTTT; CDR3 protein: CASSVDRGGGTEAFF
V gene: TRBV11-2; J gene: TRBJ1-2; clone size: NA; D gene: TRBD1; CDR3 DNA: TGTGCCAGCCGAAGGGACAGGGGAAGAGGCTACACCTTC; CDR3 protein: CASRRDRGRGYTF
V gene: TRBV5-1; J gene: TRBJ2-7; clone size: NA; D gene: TRBD1; CDR3 DNA: TGCGCCAGCAGCCCCGGACAGGGGGCGTGGGAGCAGTACTTC; CDR3 protein: CASSPGQGAWEQYF
V gene: TRBV28; J gene: TRBJ2-3; clone size: few; D gene: TRBD2; CDR3 DNA: TGTGCCAGCAGTTTAACCGGGAGGGCCTTAGATACGCAGTATTTT; CDR3 protein: CASSLTGRALDTQYF
V gene: TRBV6-5; J gene: TRBJ2-7; clone size: NA; D gene: TRBD1; CDR3 DNA: TGTGCCAACCCCGACAGGGGAACAAGCTCCTACGAGCAGTACTTC; CDR3 protein: CANPDRGTSSYEQYF
V gene: TRBV29-1; J gene: TRBJ2-7; clone size: NA; D gene: TRBD1; CDR3 DNA: TGCAGCGCAGGGGACAGCCGGGAGCAGTACTTC; CDR3 protein: CSAGDSREQYF
V gene: TRBV29-1; J gene: TRBJ2-7; clone size: NA; D gene: TRBD2; CDR3 DNA: TGCAGCGCTAGGACTAGCGGAGTTTCCTACGAGCAGTACTTC; CDR3 protein: CSARTSGVSYEQYF
V gene: TRBV7-3; J gene: TRBJ1-1; clone size: NA; D gene: NA; CDR3 DNA: TGTGCCAGCAGCTTAACCAGGGACTCTGAAGCTTTCTTT; CDR3 protein: CASSLTRDSEAFF
V gene: TRBV18; J gene: TRBJ1-1; clone size: once; D gene: NA; CDR3 DNA: TGTGCCAGCTCACCACTGATGGGAGACACTGAAGCTTTCTTT; CDR3 protein: CASSPLMGDTEAFF
V gene: TRBV4-3; J gene: TRBJ2-5; clone size: NA; D gene: NA; CDR3 DNA: TGCGCCAGCAGCCAAACAATGAATACGGAGACCCAGTACTTC; CDR3 protein: CASSQTMNTETQYF
V gene: TRBV7-6; J gene: TRBJ2-7; clone size: once; D gene: NA; CDR3 DNA: TGTGCCAGCAGCTTAAGCGGCGAGCAGTACTTC; CDR3 protein: CASSLSGEQYF
V gene: TRBV30; J gene: TRBJ2-1; clone size: NA; D gene: TRBD2; CDR3 DNA: TGTGCCTGGACTGTACCTTATCTCGAGGCGGGGGGGCTAGAGCAGTTCTTC; CDR3 protein: CAWTVPYLEAGGLEQFF
V gene: TRBV4-3; J gene: TRBJ1-1; clone size: NA; D gene: NA; CDR3 DNA: TGCGCCAGCAGCCAGGATCGACGGGGGGGAAACACTGAAGCTTTCTTT; CDR3 protein: CASSQDRRGGNTEAFF
V gene: TRBV13; J gene: TRBJ2-4; clone size: NA; D gene: NA; CDR3 DNA: TGTGCCAGCAGCTTAGGGCGGCTAGCCAAAAACATTCAGTACTTC; CDR3 protein: CASSLGRLAKNIQYF
V gene: TRBV6-4; J gene: TRBJ1-2; clone size: few; D gene: NA; CDR3 DNA: TGTGCCAGCAGTGACTTTGGGGGCCGAGGCTACACCTTC; CDR3 protein: CASSDFGGRGYTF
V gene: TRBV5-4; J gene: TRBJ1-4; clone size: NA; D gene: NA; CDR3 DNA: TGTGCCAGCAGCCCTGACATGGGTGAAAAACTGTTTTTT; CDR3 protein: CASSPDMGEKLFF
V gene: TRBV6-4; J gene: TRBJ1-5; clone size: NA; D gene: NA; CDR3 DNA: TGTGCCAGCAGTGAGGCGGAAAATCAGCCCCAGCATTTT; CDR3 protein: CASSEAENQPQHF
V gene: TRBV10-3; J gene: TRBJ2-3; clone size: NA; D gene: TRBD2; CDR3 DNA: TGTGCCATCAGTGAGGGAGGACTAGCGGGAGATACGCAGTATTTT; CDR3 protein: CAISEGGLAGDTQYF
V gene: TRBV5-1; J gene: TRBJ2-3; clone size: few; D gene: TRBD2; CDR3 DNA: TGCGCCAGCAGCTTGGGGTGGACTAGCATCGCAGATACGCAGTATTTT; CDR3 protein: CASSLGWTSIADTQYF
V gene: TRBV5-3; J gene: TRBJ1-1; clone size: NA; D gene: NA; CDR3 DNA: TGTGCCAGAAGCTTACTTTCGGGCACTGAAGCTTTCTTT; CDR3 protein: CARSLLSGTEAFF
V gene: TRBV7-9; J gene: TRBJ2-5; clone size: NA; D gene: NA; CDR3 DNA: TGTGCCAGCAGCTTGGAGTTCCAAGAGACCCAGTACTTC; CDR3 protein: CASSLEFQETQYF
V gene: TRBV5-1; J gene: TRBJ2-1; clone size: NA; D gene: TRBD2; CDR3 DNA: TGCGCCAGCAGCAGAACCGGGACTAGCGGGTATAATGAGCAGTTCTTC; CDR3 protein: CASSRTGTSGYNEQFF
V gene: TRBV4-1; J gene: TRBJ1-5; clone size: NA; D gene: TRBD1; CDR3 DNA: TGCGCCAGCAGCCTACTAACCGGGACAGAAGAACCCAATCAGCCCCAGCATTTT; CDR3 protein: CASSLLTGTEEPNQPQHF
V gene: TRBV7-6; J gene: TRBJ2-3; clone size: NA; D gene: TRBD2; CDR3 DNA: TGTGCCAGCAGCTTAGTCGGCGGGGGAGATACGCAGTATTTT; CDR3 protein: CASSLVGGGDTQYF
V gene: TRBV29-1; J gene: TRBJ2-6; clone size: NA; D gene: NA; CDR3 DNA: TGCAGCGTGGGCTCCGGCCTCTCTGGGGCCAACGTCCTGACTTTC; CDR3 protein: CSVGSGLSGANVLTF
V gene: TRBV5-1; J gene: TRBJ2-7; clone size: few; D gene: TRBD2; CDR3 DNA: TGCGCCAGCAGCTCCGGACTAGCGGGAGAGAGGAAGGACTTC; CDR3 protein: CASSSGLAGERKDF
V gene: TRBV11-3; J gene: TRBJ2-3; clone size: NA; D gene: NA; CDR3 DNA: TGTGCCAGCAGCTTAGGATCCCTAGCGCCTAGCACAGATACGCAGTATTTT; CDR3 protein: CASSLGSLAPSTDTQYF
V gene: TRBV6-5; J gene: TRBJ2-1; clone size: few; D gene: TRBD2; CDR3 DNA: TGTGCCAGCCTTGTGACTAGCGGCGTAATCAATGAGCAGTTCTTC; CDR3 protein: CASLVTSGVINEQFF
V gene: TRBV28; J gene: TRBJ1-4; clone size: few; D gene: NA; CDR3 DNA: TGTGCCAGCAGCCTAGGGAGGGGGAATGAAAAACTGTTTTTT; CDR3 protein: CASSLGRGNEKLFF
V gene: TRBV5-1; J gene: TRBJ2-5; clone size: once; D gene: TRBD1; CDR3 DNA: TGCGCCAGCAGCTCGTACGGGACAGCGGAGACCCAGTACTTC; CDR3 protein: CASSSYGTAETQYF
V gene: TRBV19; J gene: TRBJ1-1; clone size: once; D gene: NA; CDR3 DNA: TGTGCCAGTAGCCCGGAGGCTTTCTTT; CDR3 protein: CASSPEAFF
V gene: TRBV9; J gene: TRBJ2-7; clone size: NA; D gene: TRBD1; CDR3 DNA: TGTGCCAGCAGCGTAGCATCCGGGACAGGGCACGAGCAGTACTTC; CDR3 protein: CASSVASGTGHEQYF
V gene: TRBV5-8; J gene: TRBJ2-2; clone size: NA; D gene: TRBD1; CDR3 DNA: TGTGCCAGCAGCTCTCGGACAGGAGTCAACACCGGGGAGCTGTTTTTT; CDR3 protein: CASSSRTGVNTGELFF
V gene: TRBV10-2; J gene: TRBJ2-1; clone size: NA; D gene: TRBD2; CDR3 DNA: TGCGCCGTACTAGGACTAGCGGGATACTCCTACAATGAGCAGTTCTTC; CDR3 protein: CAVLGLAGYSYNEQFF
V gene: TRBV7-8; J gene: TRBJ2-1; clone size: few; D gene: NA; CDR3 DNA: TGTGCCAGCAGCTTAGTTGTGTCCATCAATGAGCAGTTCTTC; CDR3 protein: CASSLVVSINEQFF
V gene: TRBV7-9; J gene: TRBJ2-7; clone size: NA; D gene: NA; CDR3 DNA: TGTGCCAGCAGCTTCCGCTACGAGCAGTACTTC; CDR3 protein: CASSFRYEQYF
V gene: TRBV6-4; J gene: TRBJ1-5; clone size: once; D gene: NA; CDR3 DNA: TGTGCCAGCAGCCCTAGAAGTAGCAATCAGCCCCAGCATTTT; CDR3 protein: CASSPRSSNQPQHF
V gene: TRBV11-2; J gene: TRBJ1-2; clone size: NA; D gene: NA; CDR3 DNA: TGTGCCAGCAGCTCCCGCTGGGAGGGCCACTCCTATGGCTACACCTTC; CDR3 protein: CASSSRWEGHSYGYTF
V gene: TRBV6-1; J gene: TRBJ1-1; clone size: NA; D gene: NA; CDR3 DNA: TGTGCCAGCAGTCTCAGGGGTGGCACTGAAGCTTTCTTT; CDR3 protein: CASSLRGGTEAFF
V gene: TRBV5-8; J gene: TRBJ1-5; clone size: NA; D gene: TRBD1; CDR3 DNA: TGTGCCAGCAGACGGGGACAGGGGAGCGAGGCCCAGCATTTT; CDR3 protein: CASRRGQGSEAQHF
V gene: TRBV4-1; J gene: TRBJ2-3; clone size: NA; D gene: NA; CDR3 DNA: TGCGCCAGCAGCCAAGGTTTCCGAGGCACAGATACGCAGTATTTT; CDR3 protein: CASSQGFRGTDTQYF
V gene: TRBV5-8; J gene: TRBJ1-5; clone size: NA; D gene: NA; CDR3 DNA: TGTGCCAGCAATACAGGGATCGTTCTTCAGCCCCAGCATTTT; CDR3 protein: CASNTGIVLQPQHF
V gene: TRBV29-1; J gene: TRBJ2-3; clone size: NA; D gene: NA; CDR3 DNA: TGCAGCGTTGAAGATGGGGGGAGGACAGATACGCAGTATTTT; CDR3 protein: CSVEDGGRTDTQYF